These T cell receptor beta chains were read from a single sample in a study of blood T cell repertoires in COVID-19. Measured with immunoSEQ multiplex PCR; TCRdb has only the in-frame clones, and not every one. In the table there are some 47,000 clones, about 88% of which are singletons. The material sequenced was peripheral blood. Receptor source: a human donor in a cohort sampled during active COVID-19. Both conserved end residues are part of each CDR3. The D gene is left open where the match is weak. A row's size may be missing; if present it is once, few, many or a size class.

abundance,v_gene,d_gene,j_gene,CDR3aa,CDR3nt
.,TRBV5-1,.,TRBJ2-1,CASSPTLGSYNEQFF,TGCGCCAGCAGCCCCACCCTTGGCAGCTACAATGAGCAGTTCTTC
once,TRBV6-5,.,TRBJ2-7,CASSYSYSYSYEQYF,TGTGCCAGCAGTTACTCTTACAGCTACTCCTACGAGCAGTACTTC
.,TRBV24-1,.,TRBJ2-3,CATSAARGLGTDTQYF,TGTGCCACCAGTGCCGCAAGAGGCTTGGGCACAGATACGCAGTATTTT
.,TRBV7-9,.,TRBJ1-1,CASSSGATEAFF,TGTGCCAGCAGCTCCGGAGCCACTGAAGCTTTCTTT
.,TRBV19,.,TRBJ1-2,CASSTLTGEYYGYTF,TGTGCCAGTAGTACCCTGACAGGCGAGTACTATGGCTACACCTTC
.,TRBV10-1,.,TRBJ2-2,CASSHTRWATTGELFF,TGCGCCAGCAGCCACACACGGTGGGCTACCACCGGGGAGCTGTTTTTT
.,TRBV2,TRBD1,TRBJ1-2,CASSRDRRSYGYTF,TGTGCCAGCAGTCGGGACAGGCGCTCCTATGGCTACACCTTC
.,TRBV19,.,TRBJ1-3,CASSPGQSHLSTIYF,TGTGCCAGTAGCCCAGGACAATCCCACCTGAGCACCATATATTTT
once,TRBV5-1,.,TRBJ1-2,CASSDGGYGYTF,TGCGCCAGCAGCGACGGGGGCTATGGCTACACCTTC
once,TRBV5-8,TRBD2,TRBJ2-5,CASSLGKLAGVQETQYF,TGTGCCAGCAGCTTGGGAAAACTAGCGGGGGTACAAGAGACCCAGTACTTC
.,TRBV7-9,.,TRBJ1-1,CASSTGVRLNTEAFF,TGTGCCAGCAGCACCGGGGTCAGGTTGAACACTGAAGCTTTCTTT
.,TRBV12-3/TRBV12-4,TRBD1,TRBJ1-2,CASSPGQGYGYTF,TGTGCCAGCAGCCCCGGACAGGGTTATGGCTACACCTTC
.,TRBV5-1,TRBD1,TRBJ2-3,CASSPLRDSSTDTQYF,TGCGCCAGCAGCCCGCTCCGGGACAGTAGCACAGATACGCAGTATTTT
.,TRBV14,.,TRBJ2-7,CASSQDPLRQYF,TGTGCCAGCAGCCAAGATCCCCTACGGCAGTACTTC
.,TRBV27,.,TRBJ1-1,CASSLLGRGMNTEAFF,TGTGCCAGCAGTTTATTAGGAAGGGGAATGAACACTGAAGCTTTCTTT
once,TRBV6-5,.,TRBJ1-4,CASSRQGTNEKLFF,TGTGCCAGCAGTCGTCAGGGGACTAATGAAAAACTGTTTTTT
.,TRBV6-5,TRBD2,TRBJ2-3,CASIPAGSTDTQYF,TGTGCCAGCATACCAGCGGGGAGCACAGATACGCAGTATTTT
.,TRBV12-3/TRBV12-4,TRBD1,TRBJ1-2,CASSWDRNYGYTF,TGTGCCAGCAGTTGGGACAGAAACTATGGCTACACCTTC
.,TRBV5-6,TRBD1,TRBJ1-4,CASSGQGRNEKLFF,TGTGCCAGCAGCGGACAGGGCCGTAATGAAAAACTGTTTTTT
.,TRBV6-1,TRBD2,TRBJ2-3,CASSEALPGLAGGRSDTQYF,TGTGCCAGCAGTGAAGCGCTTCCGGGACTAGCGGGGGGGCGATCAGATACGCAGTATTTT
.,TRBV7-8,TRBD1,TRBJ1-4,CASSPRTGEKLFF,TGTGCCAGCAGCCCCCGGACAGGGGAAAAACTGTTTTTT
.,TRBV5-1,.,TRBJ2-4,CASSLTITTAKNIQYF,TGCGCCAGCAGCTTGACGATTACTACAGCCAAAAACATTCAGTACTTC
.,TRBV27,.,TRBJ2-1,CASGFTGTEQFF,TGTGCCAGCGGTTTTACCGGGACAGAGCAGTTCTTC
medium-sized,TRBV6-4,TRBD1,TRBJ2-1,CASSDYGTGVNEQFF,TGTGCCAGCAGTGACTATGGGACAGGGGTGAATGAGCAGTTCTTC
.,TRBV3-1/TRBV3-2,TRBD1,TRBJ2-3,CASSRQGPTDTQYF,TGTGCCAGCAGCCGACAGGGGCCCACAGATACGCAGTATTTT
.,TRBV6-5,TRBD2,TRBJ2-3,CASSSRTGGGRDTQYF,TGTGCCAGCAGTTCCAGGACGGGCGGGGGAAGAGATACGCAGTATTTT
once,TRBV2,.,TRBJ2-3,CASSRESTDTQYF,TGTGCCAGCAGTAGGGAGAGCACAGATACGCAGTATTTT
.,TRBV6-6,TRBD1,TRBJ2-2,CASSYSTGVNTGELFF,TGTGCCAGCAGTTACTCGACAGGGGTTAACACCGGGGAGCTGTTTTTT
once,TRBV2,TRBD2,TRBJ2-3,CASSISGGPTDTQYF,TGTGCCAGCAGTATAAGCGGGGGCCCCACAGATACGCAGTATTTT
.,TRBV7-9,.,TRBJ1-5,CASSLPGNQPQHF,TGTGCCAGCAGCTTACCAGGCAATCAGCCCCAGCATTTT
.,TRBV5-1,TRBD1,TRBJ1-2,CASSSGQEVYGYTF,TGCGCCAGCAGCTCGGGACAGGAGGTCTATGGCTACACCTTC
.,TRBV5-4,.,TRBJ2-2,CASSLGVSANTGELFF,TGTGCCAGCAGCTTGGGCGTCAGCGCGAACACCGGGGAGCTGTTTTTT
.,TRBV6-5,TRBD1,TRBJ1-6,CASSYRTGGGNSPLHF,TGTGCCAGCAGTTACCGGACAGGGGGTGGTAATTCACCCCTCCACTTT
.,TRBV18,.,TRBJ2-7,CASSASSYEQYF,TGTGCCAGCTCGGCCAGCTCCTACGAGCAGTACTTC
few,TRBV5-1,TRBD1,TRBJ2-3,CASSLGRDSRDTQYF,TGCGCCAGCAGCTTGGGCCGGGACAGTAGAGATACGCAGTATTTT
.,TRBV28,.,TRBJ1-1,CASSRHMNTEAFF,TGTGCCAGCAGCCGCCACATGAACACTGAAGCTTTCTTT